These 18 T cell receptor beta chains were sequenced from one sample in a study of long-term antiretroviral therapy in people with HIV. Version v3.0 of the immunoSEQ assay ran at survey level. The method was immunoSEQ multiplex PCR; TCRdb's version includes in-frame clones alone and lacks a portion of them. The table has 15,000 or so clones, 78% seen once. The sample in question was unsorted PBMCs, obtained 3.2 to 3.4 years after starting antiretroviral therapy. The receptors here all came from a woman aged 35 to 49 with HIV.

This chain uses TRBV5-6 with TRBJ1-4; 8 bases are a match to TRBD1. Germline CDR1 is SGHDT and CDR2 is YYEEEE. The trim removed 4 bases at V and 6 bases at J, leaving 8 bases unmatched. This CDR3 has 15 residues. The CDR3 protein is CASSLNQGADEKLFF. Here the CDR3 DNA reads TGTGCCAGCAGCCTAAATCAGGGGGCAGATGAAAAACTGTTTTTT.

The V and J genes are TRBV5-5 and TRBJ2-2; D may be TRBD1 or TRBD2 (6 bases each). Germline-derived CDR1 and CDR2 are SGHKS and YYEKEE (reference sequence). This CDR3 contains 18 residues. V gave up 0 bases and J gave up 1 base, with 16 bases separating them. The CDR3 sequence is CASSLAGRGGRNTGELFF. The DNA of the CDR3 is TGTGCCAGCAGCTTGGCGGGTCGAGGGGGGAGGAACACCGGGGAGCTGTTTTTT.

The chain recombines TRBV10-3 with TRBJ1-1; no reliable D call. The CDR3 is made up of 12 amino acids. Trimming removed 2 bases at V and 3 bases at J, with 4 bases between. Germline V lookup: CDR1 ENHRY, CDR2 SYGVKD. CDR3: CAISEAHTEAFF. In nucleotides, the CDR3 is TGTGCCATCAGTGAGGCGCACACTGAAGCTTTCTTT.

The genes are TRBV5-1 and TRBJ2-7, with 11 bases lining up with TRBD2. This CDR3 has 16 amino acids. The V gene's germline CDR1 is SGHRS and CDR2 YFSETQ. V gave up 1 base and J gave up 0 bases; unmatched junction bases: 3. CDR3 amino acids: CASSLLAGGSSYEQYF. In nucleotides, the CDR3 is TGCGCCAGCAGCTTGCTAGCGGGGGGTAGCTCCTACGAGCAGTACTTC.

The CDR3: CAWRRTGGNTIYF. CDR3 sequence (DNA): TGTGCCTGGAGACGGACAGGGGGAAACACCATATATTTT. This chain joins TRBV30 and TRBJ1-3, with TRBD1 matching over 8 bases. In germline, CDR1 is GTSNPN, CDR2 SVGIG (reference sequence). The CDR3 length is 13 residues. The V segment lost 3 bases and the J segment 4 bases; nucleotides outside the gene matches: 2.

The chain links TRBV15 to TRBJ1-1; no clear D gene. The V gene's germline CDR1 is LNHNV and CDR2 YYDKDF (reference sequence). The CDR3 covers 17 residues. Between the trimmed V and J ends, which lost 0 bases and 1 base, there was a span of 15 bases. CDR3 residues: CATSRDRGPRGNTEAFF. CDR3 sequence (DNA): TGTGCCACCAGCAGAGATCGAGGCCCCCGAGGGAACACTGAAGCTTTCTTT.

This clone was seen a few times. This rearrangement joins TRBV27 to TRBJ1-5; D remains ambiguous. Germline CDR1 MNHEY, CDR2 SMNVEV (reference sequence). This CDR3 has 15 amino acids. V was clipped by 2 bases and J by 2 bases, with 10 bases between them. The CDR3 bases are TGTGCCAGCAGTTTAGAGGGCCTTGGCAATCAGCCCCAGCATTTT. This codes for CASSLEGLGNQPQHF.

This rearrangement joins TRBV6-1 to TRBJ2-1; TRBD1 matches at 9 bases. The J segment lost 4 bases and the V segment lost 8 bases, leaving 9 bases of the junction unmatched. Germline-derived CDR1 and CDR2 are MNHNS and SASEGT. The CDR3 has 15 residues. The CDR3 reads CASHSGTGSYNEQFF. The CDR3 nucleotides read TGTGCCAGCCACTCCGGGACAGGGTCTTACAATGAGCAGTTCTTC.

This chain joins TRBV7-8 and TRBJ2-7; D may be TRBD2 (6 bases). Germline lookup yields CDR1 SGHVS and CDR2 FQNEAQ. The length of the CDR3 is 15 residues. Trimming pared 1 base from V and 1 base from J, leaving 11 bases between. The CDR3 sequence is CASSLGDSWSYEQYF. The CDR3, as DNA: TGTGCCAGCAGCTTAGGGGACTCCTGGTCCTACGAGCAGTACTTC.

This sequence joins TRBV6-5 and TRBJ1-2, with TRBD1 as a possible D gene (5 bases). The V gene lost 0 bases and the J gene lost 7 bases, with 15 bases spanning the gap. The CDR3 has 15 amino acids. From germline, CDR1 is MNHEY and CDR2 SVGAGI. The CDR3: CASSYSTRGSSGYTF. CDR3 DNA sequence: TGTGCCAGCAGTTACTCTACAAGGGGTAGTTCTGGCTACACCTTC.

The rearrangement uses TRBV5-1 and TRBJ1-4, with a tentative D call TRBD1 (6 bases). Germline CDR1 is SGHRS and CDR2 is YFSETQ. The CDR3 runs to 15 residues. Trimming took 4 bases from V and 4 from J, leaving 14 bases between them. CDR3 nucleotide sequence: TGCGCCAGCAGCACGTCCAGGGGAGGTAATGAAAAACTGTTTTTT. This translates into CASSTSRGGNEKLFF.

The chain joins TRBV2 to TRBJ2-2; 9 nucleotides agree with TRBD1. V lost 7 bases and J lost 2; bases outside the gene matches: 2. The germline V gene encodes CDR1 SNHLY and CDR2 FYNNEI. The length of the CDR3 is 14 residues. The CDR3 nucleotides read TGTGCCAGCAAGGGACAGGGCAACACCGGGGAGCTGTTTTTT. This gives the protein CASKGQGNTGELFF.

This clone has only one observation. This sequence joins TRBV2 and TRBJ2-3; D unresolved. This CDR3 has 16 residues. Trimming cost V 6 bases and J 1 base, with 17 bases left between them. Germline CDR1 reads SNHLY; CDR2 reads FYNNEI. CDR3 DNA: TGTGCCAGCAGAATTAACACCCTCCGGGGCACAGATACGCAGTATTTT. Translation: CASRINTLRGTDTQYF.

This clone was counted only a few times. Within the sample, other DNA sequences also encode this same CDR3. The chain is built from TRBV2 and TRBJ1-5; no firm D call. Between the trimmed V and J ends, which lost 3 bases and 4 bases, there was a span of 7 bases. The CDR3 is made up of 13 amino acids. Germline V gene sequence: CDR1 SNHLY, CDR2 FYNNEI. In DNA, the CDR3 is TGTGCCAGCAGTGAGGAGGGAAATCAGCCCCAGCATTTT. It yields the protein CASSEEGNQPQHF.

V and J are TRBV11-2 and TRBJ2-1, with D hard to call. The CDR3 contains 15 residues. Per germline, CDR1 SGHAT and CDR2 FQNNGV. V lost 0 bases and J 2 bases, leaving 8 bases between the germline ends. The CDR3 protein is CASSLDPGTYNEQFF. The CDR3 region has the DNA TGTGCCAGCAGCTTAGATCCGGGTACCTACAATGAGCAGTTCTTC.

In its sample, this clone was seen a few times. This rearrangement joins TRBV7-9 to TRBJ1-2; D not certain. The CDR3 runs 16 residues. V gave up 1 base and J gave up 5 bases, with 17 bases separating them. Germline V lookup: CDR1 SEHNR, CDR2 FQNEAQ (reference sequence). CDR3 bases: TGTGCCAGCAGCTTAGATGGCAGATCTCCCCCTTATGGCTACACCTTC. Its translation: CASSLDGRSPPYGYTF.

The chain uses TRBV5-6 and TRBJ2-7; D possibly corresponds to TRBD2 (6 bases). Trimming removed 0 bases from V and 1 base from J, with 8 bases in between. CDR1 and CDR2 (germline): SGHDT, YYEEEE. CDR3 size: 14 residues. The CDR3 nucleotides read TGTGCCAGCAGCTTGGGCGGGAAGTCCTACGAGCAGTACTTC. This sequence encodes CASSLGGKSYEQYF.

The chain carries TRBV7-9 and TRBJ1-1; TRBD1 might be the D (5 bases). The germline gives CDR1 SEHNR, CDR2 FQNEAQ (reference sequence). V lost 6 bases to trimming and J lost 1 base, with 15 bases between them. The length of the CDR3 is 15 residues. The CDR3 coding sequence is TGTGCCAGCAGTCCCGGGGGGTATAAGAACACTGAAGCTTTCTTT. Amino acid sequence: CASSPGGYKNTEAFF.